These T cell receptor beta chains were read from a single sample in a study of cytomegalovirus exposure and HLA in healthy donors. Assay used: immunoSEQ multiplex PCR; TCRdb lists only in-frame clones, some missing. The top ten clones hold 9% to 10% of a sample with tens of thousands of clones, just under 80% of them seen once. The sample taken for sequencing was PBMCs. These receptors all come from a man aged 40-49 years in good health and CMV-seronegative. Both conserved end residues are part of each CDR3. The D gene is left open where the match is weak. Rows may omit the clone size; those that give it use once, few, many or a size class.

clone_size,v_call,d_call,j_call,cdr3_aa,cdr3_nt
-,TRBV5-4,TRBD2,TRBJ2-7,CASSPLTGGPYEQYF,TGTGCCAGCAGCCCGCTAACGGGAGGACCGTACGAGCAGTACTTC
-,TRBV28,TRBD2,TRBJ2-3,CASSFLLAGSTDTQYF,TGTGCCAGCAGTTTCCTTCTAGCGGGAAGCACAGATACGCAGTATTTT
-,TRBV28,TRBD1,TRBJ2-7,CASRTGTGTYEQYF,TGTGCCAGCAGAACCGGGACAGGGACCTACGAGCAGTACTTC
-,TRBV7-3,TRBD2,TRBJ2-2,CASSLKQAGGGELFF,TGTGCCAGCAGCTTAAAACAGGCGGGAGGCGGGGAGCTGTTTTTT
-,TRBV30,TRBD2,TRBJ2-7,CAWSVSPRNGTKSSYEQYF,TGTGCCTGGAGTGTATCCCCTCGCAACGGGACTAAGAGCTCCTACGAGCAGTACTTC
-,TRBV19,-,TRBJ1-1,CASRREYNTEAFF,TGTGCCAGCCGCCGGGAGTATAATACTGAAGCTTTCTTT
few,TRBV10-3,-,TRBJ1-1,CAISESSGRGEAFF,TGTGCCATCAGTGAGTCGTCAGGACGGGGAGAAGCTTTCTTT
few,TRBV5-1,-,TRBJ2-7,CASSRVGGSYEQYF,TGCGCCAGCAGTCGTGTGGGGGGCTCCTACGAGCAGTACTTC
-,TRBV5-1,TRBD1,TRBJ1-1,CASSSGTGNTEAFF,TGCGCCAGCAGCTCCGGGACAGGGAACACTGAAGCTTTCTTT
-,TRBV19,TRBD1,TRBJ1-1,CASLGQGEGFYTEAFF,TGTGCCAGCCTCGGACAGGGGGAAGGTTTTTACACTGAAGCTTTCTTT
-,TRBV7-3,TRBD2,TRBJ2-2,CASSLRAGGSNTGELFF,TGTGCCAGCAGCTTAAGGGCGGGGGGATCGAACACCGGGGAGCTGTTTTTT
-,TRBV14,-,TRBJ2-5,CASSKRLGQETQYF,TGTGCCAGCAGCAAGCGACTGGGTCAAGAGACCCAGTACTTC
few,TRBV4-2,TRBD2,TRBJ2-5,CASSHPTGGGTRETQYF,TGTGCCAGCAGCCACCCCACGGGAGGGGGTACGCGGGAGACCCAGTACTTC
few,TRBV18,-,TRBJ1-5,CASSPDRDQPQHF,TGTGCCAGCTCGCCAGATCGGGATCAGCCCCAGCATTTT
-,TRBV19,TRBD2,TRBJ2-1,CASTPSGLAANEQFF,TGTGCCAGTACCCCATCCGGACTAGCTGCAAATGAGCAGTTCTTC
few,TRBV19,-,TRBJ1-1,CASSIVGGFTEAFF,TGTGCCAGTAGTATAGTAGGGGGATTCACTGAAGCTTTCTTT
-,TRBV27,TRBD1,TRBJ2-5,CASSLSGTGVETQYF,TGTGCCAGCAGTTTATCGGGGACAGGGGTAGAGACCCAGTACTTC